What follows are 9 T cell receptor beta chains derived from one specimen sequenced in a study of T cell responses to AZD1222 COVID-19 vaccine. Data came from immunoSEQ multiplex PCR; TCRdb stores just in-frame clones and leaves some out. The data contain fewer than 120,000 clones, around 90% of them seen just once; the ten biggest clones take up 1.6%. Specimen: peripheral blood, collected on day 0 of AZD1222 vaccination. The receptors originated from an adult in good health.

The rearrangement joins TRBV12-3 or TRBV12-4 to TRBJ2-3; D remains ambiguous. The V end was cut by 8 bases, the J end by 2 bases, with 11 bases between. The CDR3 spans 13 residues. The CDR3 spells CASGTEATDTQYF. CDR3 nucleotide sequence: TGTGCCAGCGGAACAGAAGCCACAGATACGCAGTATTTT.

The chain recombines TRBV30 with TRBJ1-3; the match to TRBD1 covers 8 bases. The CDR3 sequence is 15 residues long. V lost 5 bases to trimming and J lost 2 bases; unmatched junction nucleotides: 8. Per germline, CDR1 GTSNPN and CDR2 SVGIG (reference sequence). In DNA, the CDR3 is TGTGCCTGGGACCGGGACAGGAATCCTGGAAACACCATATATTTT. Its protein product is CAWDRDRNPGNTIYF.

The CDR3 protein is CASSFGTTKETQYF. DNA of the CDR3: TGCGCCAGCAGCTTCGGGACTACGAAAGAGACCCAGTACTTC. The V gene is TRBV5-1, the J gene TRBJ2-5, with 7 bases that match TRBD2. The CDR3 loop spans 14 amino acids. Per germline, CDR1 SGHRS and CDR2 YFSETQ. Trimming removed 2 bases from V and 3 bases from J; junction bases left unmatched: 4.

J is TRBJ1-3 and V is TRBV6-1; 7 nucleotides align to TRBD1. V was pared by 1 base and J by 2 bases, with 5 bases of the junction left unmatched. Germline V gene lookup returns CDR1 MNHNS and CDR2 SASEGT. The CDR3 has 16 amino acids. CDR3 sequence reads: CASSEGVGGTGNTIYF. The CDR3 DNA sequence: TGTGCCAGCAGTGAAGGGGTAGGGGGCACTGGAAACACCATATATTTT.

The chain combines TRBV5-5 with TRBJ1-1; 9 bases match TRBD1. This CDR3 is built from 15 residues. V trimming: 4 bases; J trimming: 2 bases; junction bases outside the gene matches: 6. CDR1 and CDR2 (germline): SGHKS, YYEKEE (reference sequence). This CDR3 reads CASSPRTGVNTEAFF. The CDR3 coding sequence is TGTGCCAGCAGCCCGCGGACAGGGGTTAACACTGAAGCTTTCTTT.

The chain couples TRBV4-1 to TRBJ2-7; TRBD1 agrees at 9 bases. Germline V lookup: CDR1 MGHRA, CDR2 YSYEKL. J was trimmed by 2 bases and V by 5 bases; bases with no gene match: 10. The CDR3 covers 16 residues. The CDR3 here is CASSESPGQGTYEQYF. The CDR3 DNA is TGCGCCAGCAGCGAATCCCCGGGACAGGGCACCTACGAGCAGTACTTC.

The chain has TRBV6-5 and TRBJ1-1, with D uncertain. CDR3 length equals 12 residues. V shed 11 bases and J shed 2 bases, with 12 bases lying between them. Germline V gene sequence: CDR1 MNHEY, CDR2 SVGAGI. CDR3 protein: CASRTGNTEAFF. For the CDR3, the DNA is TGTGCCTCCCGGACGGGAAACACTGAAGCTTTCTTT.

The sample holds one count of this clone. This chain links TRBV2 with TRBJ2-7; 13 nucleotides align to TRBD2. The germline V gene encodes CDR1 SNHLY and CDR2 FYNNEI. J was trimmed by 2 bases and V by 6 bases; bases with no gene match: 4. The CDR3 length is 15 residues. This chain's CDR3 is CASREGLAGTYEQYF. As DNA, the CDR3 is TGTGCCAGCAGAGAGGGACTAGCGGGGACCTACGAGCAGTACTTC.

This clone has just a few counts. The chain carries TRBV6-5 and TRBJ2-2; maybe TRBD1 (6 bases). Trimming shortened V by 6 bases and J by 5 bases, and 13 bases separated the two germline ends. The germline gives CDR1 MNHEY, CDR2 SVGAGI. This CDR3 region has 14 residues. CDR3 sequence (DNA): TGTGCCAGCAGCGGACAGCTCGGAACCGGGGAGCTGTTTTTT. Amino acid sequence: CASSGQLGTGELFF.